This T cell receptor beta chain stems from a study of T cell repertoires in cytomegalovirus infection. Study background: Indicated by public TCR beta signatures were CMV infection and matching HLA type.

TCRdb processed the reads anew with MiXCR; each CDR3 protein has one entry. This table has around 260,000 distinct CDR3 sequences, 20% to 30% appearing once. CDR1 and CDR2 (germline): SEHNR, FQNEAQ (reference sequence). The CDR3 sequence is 16 residues long. Trimming cost V 3 bases and J 2 bases; bases outside gene matches: 9. In its sample, this clonotype was seen a few times. The antigen is undetermined. Study observations and caveats: Clonotypes of TCR beta that were HLA-C-restricted and CMV-specific dominated the ex vivo response. The study identified carriers of CMV plus the relevant HLA from cumulative public TCR beta family frequency.

The J gene is TRBJ2-7, the V gene TRBV7-9, with 8 bases identical to TRBD2. Sequenced material: PBMCs. The clonotype was recovered from a human donor in good health (CMV status not recorded). Some clones in this sample may be carry-over from other donors' samples. CDR3 DNA: TGTGCCAGCAGCTTGGCCCTTAGCGGGGAGGCCTACGAGCAGTACTTC. Translation: CASSLALSGEAYEQYF.